This TCR beta chain was found in a study of T cells in women clearing cervical HPV infection. Study at large: Control women cleared a single incident HPV16 infection within 12 months. Blood came at first lesion visit for cases, post-clearance for controls.

Broader study findings: CIN3+ cases had significantly higher TCR repertoire richness than controls, but evenness did not differ. A classifier using richness and V gene abundances reached an AUC of 0.7 to 0.9.

TCRdb's copy holds only in-frame clones and misses some; the assay was immunoSEQ multiplex PCR. Its table lists some 43,000 clones. CDR1 LNHDA and CDR2 SQIVND come from the germline V gene (reference sequence). V dropped 5 bases and J dropped 10 bases, with 12 bases sitting between them. The CDR3 totals 13 residues. A remark on this clone: Its antigen is not known. The read terminates 3 residues ahead of where the CDR3 ends, so the germline J gene completes it.

The specimen was blood buffy coat. This clonotype was sampled from a woman between 18 and 70 years old with a cervical HPV16 infection that either progressed to CIN3+ or cleared (not recorded which). The chain links TRBV19 to TRBJ1-6; tentatively, D is TRBD1 (5 bases). The sequenced CDR3 bases are TGTGCCAGTAGTCAGCAGGGAGGATCACCC. This codes for CASSQQGGSP. The entire CDR3 reads CASSQQGGSPLHF.